One TCR beta chain is described in this entry. Antigen unknown. Sequencing was performed with immunoSEQ multiplex PCR; in TCRdb, only in-frame clones are kept and a portion is missing. The data contain over 15,000 clones, more than 60% of them singletons. The data originate from a study of OX40 agonist ivuxolimab in advanced cancers. Overall study context: An agonistic anti-OX40 (CD134) antibody, ivuxolimab, was used to treat the patients. At roughly 80% male, the cohort had a mean age of 60 years, ranging from roughly 20 to 79. Study outcomes and limitations: Relative to CD4+, CD8+ T cells held more expanded clones on average.

Germline assignment: CDR1 SGHDN and CDR2 FVKESK. CDR3 length: 15 residues. The V end was cut by 1 base, the J end by 5 bases, with 15 bases between. The clonotype comes from an adult with an advanced solid tumor such as melanoma, head and neck, liver or kidney cancer. The V call is TRBV14, the J call TRBJ2-7; D might be TRBD2 (7 bases). The specimen comprised CD4+ or CD8+ T cells sorted from blood, sampled in a trial of the OX40 agonist ivuxolimab. The CDR3 here is CASSQVEGGLHEQYF. CDR3 DNA: TGTGCCAGCAGCCAAGTGGAGGGGGGGTTGCACGAGCAGTACTTC.